In its sample, the clone carrying this T cell receptor (beta chain) was seen once. The data were obtained in a study of blood T cell repertoires in COVID-19. Study background: Sources were T cells, B-cell-depleted T cells, or PBMCs; the material itself was cDNA or gDNA.

The CDR3 contains 13 residues. Trimming took off 4 bases at V and 2 bases at J, with 9 bases between the two ends. Germline assignment: CDR1 ENHRY and CDR2 SYGVKD. Original analysis: Estimates of nucleated cell counts were drawn from the amplification of reference gene primers. Using immunoSEQ multiplex PCR, the repertoire was profiled, and TCRdb retains in-frame clones only, with some absent. D and trimming come from the DNA, and the V and J calls and clone size come from that table. The data hold about 39,000 clones, with about nine tenths observed a single time. The clonotype originates from a man in his fifties or sixties with active COVID-19. The source material was peripheral blood. This sequence joins TRBV10-3 and TRBJ2-7; D uncertain. In nucleotides, the CDR3 is TGTGCCATCAGTGGAGGTATTCCCTACGAGCAGTACTTC. This gives the protein CAISGGIPYEQYF.